Sequencing of this TCR beta chain was carried out in a study of sequential checkpoint blockade in melanoma. Study at large: Randomization was 1:1 between first-line nivolumab→ipilimumab and ipilimumab→nivolumab. Both treatment sequences were followed by maintenance nivolumab.

Using immunoSEQ multiplex PCR, the repertoire was profiled, and TCRdb retains in-frame clones only, with some absent. Of 30,000 to 40,000 clones listed, 88% are singletons. The treatment denotes: randomized to nivolumab then ipilimumab (arm A) or the reverse (arm B). None of the patients previously received DNA-damaging chemotherapy. Live CD3+CD8+ CD19− CD56− cells were sorted from PBMCs. This specimen was CD8+ T cells sorted from blood (inferred from file names), taken from a patient given nivolumab and ipilimumab in sequence. This receptor was identified in a human donor with melanoma.

The CDR3 sequence is CASLMDRAGYEQYF. CDR3 sequence (DNA): TGTGCCAGCCTAATGGACAGGGCCGGGTACGAGCAGTACTTC. This chain links TRBV2 with TRBJ2-7; 8 bases match TRBD1. Germline lookup yields CDR1 SNHLY and CDR2 FYNNEI. The V and J ends lost 8 bases and 4 bases, in that order; junction bases with no gene match: 10. The CDR3 contains 14 residues.